These 25 T cell receptor beta chains came from one sample sequenced in a study of graft-versus-host responses after intestinal transplantation (dated by TCRdb to 2020 to 2023). Libraries were made using the immunoSEQ multiplex PCR assay. Here the immuneACCESS table is served through TCRdb, limited to in-frame sequences with V and J called. Missing clones are a known gap in these copies; in checked studies unresolved V genes cover under half, and the rest lacks a known reason. This sample has more than 10,000 clones in its table, and around 88% of those were observed once. About half of the sample lies in the top ten. Material: PBMCs, obtained around 120 days after transplant. Source of these receptors: a human patient who received an intestinal transplant, so some T cells may come from the graft donor.

The chain carries TRBV7-9 and TRBJ1-1, with D hard to call. The CDR3 is 14 residues long. CDR1 SEHNR and CDR2 FQNEAQ come from the germline V gene (reference sequence). V was trimmed by 5 bases and J by 1 base, leaving 11 bases between them. CDR3 loop: CASSPVRTNTEAFF. CDR3 nucleotides: TGTGCCAGCAGCCCCGTCCGGACGAACACTGAAGCTTTCTTT. Supplemented by reference TRBV7-9 and TRBJ1-1, the full variable domain reads DTGVSQNPRHKITKRGQNVTFRCDPISEHNRLYWYRQTLGQGPEFLTYFQNEAQLEKSRLLSDRFSAERPKGSFSTLEIQRTEQGDSAMYLCASSPVRTNTEAFFGQGTRLTVV.

The rearrangement uses TRBV9 and TRBJ2-1; a weak D match, TRBD1 (6 bases). The CDR3 covers 16 residues. The germline gives CDR1 SGDLS, CDR2 YYNGEE. Trimming cost V 1 base and J 9 bases, with 20 bases left between them. CDR3 sequence (DNA): TGTGCCAGCAGCGTAACCTTGCTAGGGGGTCGTGGTGAGCAGTTCTTC. It translates to CASSVTLLGGRGEQFF.

The J gene is TRBJ1-4, the V gene TRBV6-5, with D possibly being TRBD1 (6 bases). V lost 2 bases, J lost 5 bases, and 9 bases lay in between. In germline, CDR1 is MNHEY, CDR2 SVGAGI. The CDR3 runs to 14 residues. In DNA, the CDR3 is TGTGCCAGCAGTTACGGAGGGGGGAATGAAAAACTGTTTTTT. This translates into CASSYGGGNEKLFF.

This chain uses TRBV7-4 with TRBJ2-1; a possible D gene is TRBD2 (6 bases). This CDR3 comprises 14 residues. V dropped 11 bases and J dropped 3 bases, with 17 bases sitting between them. Per the germline V gene, CDR1 is SGHVT and CDR2 is SQSDAQ. The CDR3, as DNA: TGTGCCGGTAGACTGGGGGGTTGCTACAATGAGCAGTTCTTC. Translated, it gives CAGRLGGCYNEQFF.

The gene calls are TRBV28 and TRBJ2-2; D is perhaps TRBD2 (6 bases). Trimming cost V 3 bases and J 4 bases, with 12 bases left between them. CDR3 length: 15 amino acids. Germline V CDR1 and CDR2: MDHEN, SYDVKM. In nucleotides, the CDR3 is TGTGCCAGCAGTTTCGTGGGAGGTGGCACCGGGGAGCTGTTTTTT. Amino acids: CASSFVGGGTGELFF.

CDR3 DNA: TGCGCCAGCAGCCGGAGGGAGCTAGCGGGGGATTACACCGGGGAGCTGTTTTTT. Translated, it gives CASSRRELAGDYTGELFF. The V call is TRBV4-1, the J call TRBJ2-2; TRBD2 matches 10 bases. Germline assignment: CDR1 MGHRA and CDR2 YSYEKL. The CDR3 length is 18 residues. Losses at the gene ends were 4 bases for V and 3 bases for J; bases not matched to a gene: 11.

This clone was seen a handful of times. The chain is built from TRBV19 and TRBJ2-7; 8 bases are shared with TRBD2. Germline V gene data show CDR1 as LNHDA and CDR2 as SQIVND (reference sequence). Trimming at V came to 7 bases and at J to 4 bases, leaving 9 bases not matched to a gene. This CDR3 is built from 14 residues. CDR3 loop: CASTPTGGIYEQYF. In nucleotides, the CDR3 is TGTGCCAGTACCCCAACGGGAGGGATATACGAGCAGTACTTC. The entire variable domain, with the rest obtained from reference TRBV19 and TRBJ2-7, is as follows: DGGITQSPKYLFRKEGQNVTLSCEQNLNHDAMYWYRQDPGQGLRLIYYSQIVNDFQKGDIAEGYSVSREKKESFPLTVTSAQKNPTAFYLCASTPTGGIYEQYFGPGTRLTVT.

This clone came up once. The chain combines TRBV27 with TRBJ1-2; no clear D. Trimming took off 0 bases at V and 3 bases at J, with 5 bases between the two ends. This CDR3 has 13 amino acids. Germline-derived CDR1 and CDR2 are MNHEY and SMNVEV (reference sequence). The CDR3 DNA follows: TGTGCCAGCAGTTTATCGGTTGACTATGGCTACACCTTC. Protein sequence: CASSLSVDYGYTF.

The V and J genes are TRBV5-1 and TRBJ2-7; 10 nucleotides line up with TRBD1. The germline V gene has CDR1 SGHRS and CDR2 YFSETQ. This CDR3 is 17 amino acids long. The ends lost 0 bases at V and 3 bases at J; junction bases unmatched: 9. DNA of the CDR3: TGCGCCAGCAGCTTGGTTCCACCGGGACAGGGGTTCTACGAGCAGTACTTC. This gives the protein CASSLVPPGQGFYEQYF.

The chain recombines TRBV7-6 with TRBJ2-7; 8 bases map to TRBD2. Germline V gives CDR1 SGHVS, CDR2 FNYEAQ. This CDR3 comprises 15 residues. With V trimmed by 0 bases and J by 3 bases, 4 bases remained unmatched. The CDR3 nucleotides are TGTGCCAGCAGCTTAGCGCTCGGGGGGGGCTACGAGCAGTACTTC. Translated, it gives CASSLALGGGYEQYF.

The chain uses TRBV27 and TRBJ2-1; either TRBD1 or TRBD2 may supply D (5 bases each). The CDR3 loop spans 14 amino acids. CDR1 and CDR2 from the germline V gene are MNHEY and SMNVEV (reference sequence). V lost 8 bases, J lost 3 bases, and 14 bases lay in between. The CDR3 DNA is TGTGCCAGCTCCCCCCGGGACCTCTACAATGAGCAGTTCTTC. Protein: CASSPRDLYNEQFF.

The chain couples TRBV11-2 to TRBJ2-2; possible D gene TRBD1, 6 bases. V lost 6 bases to trimming and J lost 1 base, with 6 bases between them. This CDR3 is built from 13 residues. Germline values: CDR1 SGHAT, CDR2 FQNNGV. The CDR3 loop reads CASRTGNTGELFF. As DNA, the CDR3 is TGTGCCAGCAGGACAGGGAACACCGGGGAGCTGTTTTTT. Supplemented by reference TRBV11-2 and TRBJ2-2, the full variable domain reads EAGVAQSPRYKIIEKRQSVAFWCNPISGHATLYWYQQILGQGPKLLIQFQNNGVVDDSQLPKDRFSAERLKGVDSTLKIQPAKLEDSAVYLCASRTGNTGELFFGEGSRLTVL.

The chain links TRBV4-1 to TRBJ2-4; the match to TRBD1 covers 9 bases. V lost 2 bases to trimming and J lost 6 bases; unmatched junction nucleotides: 8. The CDR3 covers 16 residues. Germline CDR1 is MGHRA and CDR2 is YSYEKL. The CDR3 loop reads CASSQRDREILNIQYF. Here the CDR3 DNA reads TGCGCCAGCAGCCAAAGGGACAGGGAGATACTAAACATTCAGTACTTC.

The CDR3 DNA reads TGTGCCAGCAGCTTGCAGGGTCAGCCCCAGCATTTT. Encoded protein: CASSLQGQPQHF. The J gene is TRBJ1-5, the V gene TRBV5-4; D perhaps matches TRBD1 (5 bases). Per germline, CDR1 SGHNT and CDR2 YYREEE (reference sequence). The CDR3 has 12 residues. Trimming stripped 1 base from V and 6 bases from J, with 5 bases between.

The chain links TRBV15 to TRBJ1-1; 7 bases match TRBD1. From germline, CDR1 is LNHNV and CDR2 YYDKDF (reference sequence). This CDR3 region has 15 residues. Trimming cost V 1 base and J 4 bases; bases outside gene matches: 6. The CDR3 nucleotides read TGTGCCACCAGCAGAGGGACAGGAGCTGGCACTGAAGCTTTCTTT. It codes for CATSRGTGAGTEAFF.

The count of this clone is one. The chain uses TRBV27 and TRBJ2-2, with TRBD2 matching over 7 bases. The CDR3 loop spans 16 amino acids. Germline values: CDR1 MNHEY, CDR2 SMNVEV (reference sequence). After removal of 0 bases from V and 5 bases from J, the junction contained 6 bases not matched to a gene. This CDR3 reads CASSLSGGSGTGELFF. The CDR3 nucleotides are TGTGCCAGCAGTTTATCAGGCGGGAGCGGGACCGGGGAGCTGTTTTTT.

The chain recombines TRBV6-6 with TRBJ2-7; D call uncertain. Trimming removed 6 bases at V and 1 base at J, with 16 bases between. The CDR3 runs 15 residues. The germline V gene has CDR1 MNHNY and CDR2 SVGAGI (reference sequence). This CDR3 is CASSLPMAQSYEQYF. The CDR3 DNA reads as TGTGCCAGCAGCCTACCGATGGCACAGTCCTACGAGCAGTACTTC.

The V gene is TRBV7-9, the J gene TRBJ2-7; D is ambiguous. Deletions cut 1 base from V and 3 bases from J, with 19 bases between. CDR3 length: 17 residues. Germline lookup yields CDR1 SEHNR and CDR2 FQNEAQ (reference sequence). CDR3 coding DNA: TGTGCCAGCAGCTTAGTTGTAGGGAAGGTTCCCCACTACGAGCAGTACTTC. Translation: CASSLVVGKVPHYEQYF.

The gene calls are TRBV10-1 and TRBJ2-3, with TRBD1 matching over 9 bases. The CDR3 runs 14 residues. V dropped 6 bases and J dropped 2; count of bases not matched to a gene: 3. The V gene's germline CDR1 is WNHNN and CDR2 SYGVQD (reference sequence). The CDR3 DNA reads TGCGCCAGCAGCACAGGGGGCCACACAGATACGCAGTATTTT. Protein: CASSTGGHTDTQYF.

The rearrangement uses TRBV28 and TRBJ1-2; 8 bases are a match to TRBD1. Losses at the gene ends were 7 bases for V and 8 bases for J; bases not matched to a gene: 6. The CDR3 totals 12 residues. Germline V gene data show CDR1 as MDHEN and CDR2 as SYDVKM. The CDR3 coding sequence is TGTGCCAGCAAGACGACAGGGGTAGGCTACACCTTC. Its translation is CASKTTGVGYTF.

A few counts support this clone. The junction shows a germline mismatch at one end, possibly a read error. The chain uses TRBV13 and TRBJ2-2; maybe TRBD1 (6 bases). Germline lookup yields CDR1 PRHDT and CDR2 FYEKMQ (reference sequence). The CDR3 sequence is 15 residues long. The CDR3 is CASSLGGPHTGELFF. For the CDR3, the DNA is TGTGCCAGCAGCCTAGGGGGACCCCACACCGGGGAGCTGTTTTTT.

The chain is built from TRBV5-8 and TRBJ2-7; 7 positions match TRBD1. In germline, CDR1 is SGHTS, CDR2 YDEGEE. This CDR3 is built from 16 residues. Unmatched junction bases numbered 10, after V lost 2 bases and J lost 2 bases. CDR3 in amino acids: CASSLMGQGEAYEQYF. The CDR3 DNA follows: TGTGCCAGCAGCTTAATGGGGCAGGGGGAAGCCTACGAGCAGTACTTC.

The chain carries TRBV6-4 and TRBJ2-3; no firm D call. CDR1 and CDR2 from the germline V gene are MRHNA and SNTAGT. Trimming cost V 8 bases and J 5 bases, with 11 bases left between them. This CDR3 spans 12 amino acids. CDR3 nucleotide sequence: TGTGCCAGCCCCTCCGTGATAGATACGCAGTATTTT. It is translated as CASPSVIDTQYF.

The chain employs TRBV30 and TRBJ1-3, with D hard to call. The V end lost 2 bases, the J end lost 4 bases, and 12 bases lay between the germline ends. This CDR3 has 14 residues. Germline CDR1 and CDR2: GTSNPN and SVGIG (reference sequence). The CDR3 protein is CAWSLLPEGNTIYF. In DNA form, the CDR3 reads TGTGCCTGGAGTCTCTTACCTGAGGGAAACACCATATATTTT.

The V call is TRBV27, the J call TRBJ1-2, with 7 nucleotides matching TRBD1. The CDR3 is 14 residues long. J gave up 4 bases and V 3 bases, and 5 bases lay outside the gene matches. The germline gives CDR1 MNHEY, CDR2 SMNVEV (reference sequence). The CDR3 spells CASSFVGTAYGYTF. Here the CDR3 DNA reads TGTGCCAGCAGTTTCGTAGGGACAGCCTATGGCTACACCTTC.